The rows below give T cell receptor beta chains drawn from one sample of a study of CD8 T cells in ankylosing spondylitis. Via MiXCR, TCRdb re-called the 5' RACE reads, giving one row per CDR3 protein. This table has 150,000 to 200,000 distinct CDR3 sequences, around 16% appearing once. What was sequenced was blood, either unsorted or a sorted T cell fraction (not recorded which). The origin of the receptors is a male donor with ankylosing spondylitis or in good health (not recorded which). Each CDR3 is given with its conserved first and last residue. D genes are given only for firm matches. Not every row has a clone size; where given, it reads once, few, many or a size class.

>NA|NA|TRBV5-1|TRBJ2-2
CASSFRLDPGELFF
TGCGCCAGCAGCTTCAGGCTCGATCCGGGGGAGCTGTTTTTT
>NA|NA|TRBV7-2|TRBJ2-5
CASSVNRAGQTQYF
TGTGCCAGCAGCGTAAACAGGGCAGGACAGACCCAGTACTTC
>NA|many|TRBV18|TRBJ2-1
CASSPRSSGYDNEQFF
TGTGCCAGCTCACCCCGTAGTAGCGGATACGACAATGAGCAGTTCTTC
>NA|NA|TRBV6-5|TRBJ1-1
CASSYSYREVFSNTEAFF
TGTGCCAGCAGTTACTCGTACAGAGAAGTTTTTTCGAACACTGAAGCTTTCTTT
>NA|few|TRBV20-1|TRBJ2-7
CSARRPSSYEQYF
TGCAGTGCTAGACGTCCCAGCTCCTACGAGCAGTACTTC
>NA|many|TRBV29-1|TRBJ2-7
CSVVPRGLYEQYF
TGCAGCGTTGTCCCCCGGGGCCTCTACGAGCAGTACTTC
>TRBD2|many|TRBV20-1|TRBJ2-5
CSASSGLAGKETQYF
TGCAGTGCTTCCTCGGGACTAGCGGGAAAAGAGACCCAGTACTTC
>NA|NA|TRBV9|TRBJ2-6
CASSNRNPGANVLTF
TGTGCCAGCAGCAACCGCAACCCTGGGGCCAACGTCCTGACTTTC
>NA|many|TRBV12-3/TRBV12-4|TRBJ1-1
CASSLDGGAGTEAFF
TGTGCCAGCAGTTTAGATGGGGGAGCTGGGACTGAAGCTTTCTTT
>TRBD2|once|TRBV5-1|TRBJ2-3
CASSLVAGERDTQYF
TGCGCCAGCAGCTTGGTGGCGGGAGAACGAGATACGCAGTATTTT
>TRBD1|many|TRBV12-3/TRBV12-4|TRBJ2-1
CASSSAGQGLNEQFF
TGTGCCAGCAGTTCAGCGGGACAGGGGTTGAATGAGCAGTTCTTC
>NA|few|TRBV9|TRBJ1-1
CASSSWGGMNTEAFF
TGTGCCAGCAGCTCCTGGGGGGGCATGAACACTGAAGCTTTCTTT
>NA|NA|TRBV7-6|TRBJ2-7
CASSLGAGGTYEQYF
TGTGCCAGCAGCTTAGGGGCAGGCGGGACCTACGAGCAGTACTTC
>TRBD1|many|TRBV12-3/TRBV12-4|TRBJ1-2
CASIMTGTGGYGYTF
TGTGCCAGCATCATGACGGGGACAGGGGGATATGGCTACACCTTC
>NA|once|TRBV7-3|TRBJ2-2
CASRGATGELFF
TGTGCCAGCAGGGGGGCGACCGGGGAGCTGTTTTTT
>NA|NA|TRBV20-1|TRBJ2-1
CSARDGVAHNEQFF
TGCAGTGCTAGAGACGGGGTAGCCCACAATGAGCAGTTCTTC
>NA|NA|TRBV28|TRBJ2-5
CASSENRGAGVETQYF
TGTGCCAGCAGCGAGAACAGGGGGGCGGGAGTGGAGACCCAGTACTTC
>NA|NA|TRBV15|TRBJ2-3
CATSRDLLSGDTQYF
TGTGCCACCAGCAGAGATCTCTTGAGCGGAGATACGCAGTATTTT
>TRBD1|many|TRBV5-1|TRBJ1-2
CASSPGTVSSYGYTF
TGCGCCAGCAGTCCCGGGACAGTCTCCTCATATGGCTACACCTTC
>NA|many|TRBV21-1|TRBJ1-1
CASSSTDRESKTEAFF
TGTGCCAGCAGCTCTACGGACAGGGAGAGTAAAACTGAAGCTTTCTTT
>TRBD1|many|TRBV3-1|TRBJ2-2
CASSLRQGYTGELFF
TGTGCCAGCAGCCTCCGACAGGGCTACACCGGGGAGCTGTTTTTT
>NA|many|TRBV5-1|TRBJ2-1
CASSFSAIGYEQFF
TGCGCCAGCAGCTTTAGCGCAATAGGCTATGAGCAGTTCTTC
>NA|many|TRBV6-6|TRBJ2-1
CASSYGRNEQFF
TGTGCCAGCAGTTACGGTCGGAATGAGCAGTTCTTC
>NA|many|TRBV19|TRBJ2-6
CASSESSGANVLTF
TGTGCCAGTAGTGAAAGCTCTGGGGCCAACGTCCTGACTTTC
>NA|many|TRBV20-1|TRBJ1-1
CSASTGGVNTEAFF
TGCAGTGCCTCTACGGGGGGAGTGAACACTGAAGCTTTCTTT
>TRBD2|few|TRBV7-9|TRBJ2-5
CASSLRLAGSETQYF
TGTGCCAGCAGCTTAAGGCTAGCGGGATCAGAGACCCAGTACTTC
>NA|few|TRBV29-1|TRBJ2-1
CSVLAVVEQFF
TGCAGCGTACTAGCTGTTGTTGAGCAGTTCTTC
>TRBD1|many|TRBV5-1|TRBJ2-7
CASSVGQAVLYEQYF
TGCGCCAGCAGCGTGGGACAGGCCGTTTTATACGAGCAGTACTTC
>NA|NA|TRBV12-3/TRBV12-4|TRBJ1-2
CASGRTNYGYTF
TGTGCCAGCGGTCGGACCAACTATGGCTACACCTTC
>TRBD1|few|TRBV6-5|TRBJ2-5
CASKTGGETQYF
TGTGCCAGCAAGACAGGGGGCGAGACCCAGTACTTC
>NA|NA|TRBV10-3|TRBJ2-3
CAISESWGPTDTQYF
TGTGCCATCAGTGAATCCTGGGGGCCCACAGATACGCAGTATTTT
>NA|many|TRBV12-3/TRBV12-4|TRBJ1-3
CASSAPGQSSGNTIYF
TGTGCCAGCAGCGCACCGGGACAAAGCTCTGGAAACACCATATATTTT
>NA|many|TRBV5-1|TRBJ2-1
CASSLAEVSRKQFF
TGCGCCAGCAGCTTAGCAGAAGTGTCCCGTAAGCAGTTCTTC
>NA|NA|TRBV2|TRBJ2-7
CASSEARLATYEQYF
TGTGCCAGCAGTGAAGCTCGGCTAGCCACATACGAGCAGTACTTC
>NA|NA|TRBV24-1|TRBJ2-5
CATSDPVLKTQYF
TGTGCCACCAGTGATCCTGTCCTCAAGACCCAGTACTTC
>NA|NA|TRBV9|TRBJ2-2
CASSVASSSTGELFF
TGTGCCAGCAGCGTAGCGAGCAGCTCCACCGGGGAGCTGTTTTTT
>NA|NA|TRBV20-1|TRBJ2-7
CSAQPGRGFMGSYEQYF
TGCAGCGCGCAGCCCGGGAGAGGGTTCATGGGTTCTTACGAGCAGTACTTC
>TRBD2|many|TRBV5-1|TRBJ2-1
CASTLAGGHEQFF
TGCGCCAGCACGTTAGCGGGAGGACATGAGCAGTTCTTC
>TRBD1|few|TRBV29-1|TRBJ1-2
CSVEDGTGTSYGYTF
TGCAGCGTTGAAGACGGGACAGGGACTTCCTATGGCTACACCTTC
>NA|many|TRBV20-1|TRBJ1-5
CSAREGANQPQHF
TGCAGTGCTAGAGAGGGGGCAAATCAGCCCCAGCATTTT
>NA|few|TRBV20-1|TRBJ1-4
CSARRRDEKLFF
TGCAGTGCTAGGAGGAGGGATGAAAAACTGTTTTTT